The present entry profiles one TCR beta chain with its context. Its binding antigen is unknown. A much larger clonotype is one base distant, so this may be a read error. V sheds 1 base and J sheds 4 bases, leaving 12 bases between their ends. The CDR3 numbers 15 residues from cysteine through phenylalanine. The CDR3 DNA has 45 bases and is translated from base 1. Looking up the germline V gene yields CDR1 MDHEN and CDR2 SYDVKM. This sample is part of a study of precursors of human CD4 cytotoxic T cells (dated by TCRdb to 2016 to 2019). As for the study more broadly: In total, CD4+ memory subsets from some 14 donors went into the bulk TCR-seq analysis. TCR-seq analysis of 14 donors yielded TCRalpha and TCRbeta chain sequences (table S7). What the work shows at the level of the full study, not this receptor alone: The authors noted that a human observational design cannot definitively establish the direction of differentiation between precursor and effector cells. Compared with TCM and TEM subsets, the IL-7Rhigh and IL-7R- TEMRA subsets had more restricted TCR repertoires, with lower diversity and more expanded clonotypes. Only 13 of the 14 donors were included in some of the bulk TCR-seq comparisons, which suggests that not every subset was available for every donor. A larger fraction of IL-7Rhigh TEMRA clonotypes than of TEM or TCM clonotypes was made up of expanded effector clonotypes.

To test whether a precursor-effector relationship exists among CD4 cytotoxic T cells, bulk UMI-based TCR sequencing was run on four sorted CD4+ memory subsets: TCM, TEM, IL-7Rhigh TEMRA, and IL-7R- TEMRA. The cells came from peripheral blood mononuclear cells that had been isolated from human blood. Instrument on record: Illumina MiSeq. The original pipeline was this. The Shannon-Wiener index, calculated in VDJtools, was used to measure repertoire diversity. Expanded TCRbeta clonotypes were defined as those with a clonotype frequency of at least 3. Through fastp at Q25 and MiXCR, TCRdb rebuilt clones from the public reads, retaining in-frame beta chains. CDR3 protein sequences are deduplicated, and each keeps its most common genes and DNA. None of the V and J calls come from the authors' own analysis; TCRdb made them. Recorded for this sample are around 660 distinct CDR3 sequences; roughly 15% of them occurred a single time. The top ten clones comprise 8.5% of the sample.

The rearrangement combines TRBV28 with TRBJ2-3, with an unclear D gene assignment. Sequenced: memory CD4+ T cells from blood (PBMCs). This receptor was taken from a human donor in good health. The CDR3 in this case is CASSLFLGRADTQYF. The DNA reads as follows: TGTGCCAGCAGTTTATTCCTGGGCCGGGCAGATACGCAGTATTTT.